What follows are 23 T cell receptor beta chains derived from one specimen sequenced in a study of blood T cell repertoires in COVID-19. Here immunoSEQ multiplex PCR was the method, and the copy in TCRdb shows in-frame clones only, minus some. The sample shows roughly 230,000 clones, 80% to 85% of them seen only once. Sequences were obtained from peripheral blood. These receptors were taken from a woman of 80 years or more with COVID-19, enrolled during active disease.

The chain joins TRBV2 to TRBJ1-4, with a weak D call TRBD1 (5 bases). V lost 6 bases and J lost 0, with 11 bases in between. The CDR3 covers 15 residues. Germline CDR1 SNHLY, CDR2 FYNNEI. CDR3 coding DNA: TGTGCCAGCAGCCTTCCGGGGGCAACTAATGAAAAACTGTTTTTT. Its protein is CASSLPGATNEKLFF.

This clone was seen a handful of times. The chain's CDR3 is CASSEQGREQYV. Here the CDR3 DNA reads TGCGCCAGCAGTGAGCAGGGTCGGGAGCAGTACGTC. The chain links TRBV10-2 to TRBJ2-7; D is perhaps TRBD1 (5 bases). V lost 2 bases, J lost 7 bases, and 9 bases lay in between. The germline CDR1 and CDR2 sequences are WSHSY and SAAADI. The CDR3 sequence is 12 residues long.

The CDR3 bases are TGTGCCAGCAATCAGAGGGGGGGCCCCTCAGATACGCAGTATTTT. Translation gives CASNQRGGPSDTQYF. V is TRBV6-5 and J is TRBJ2-3; D is possibly TRBD2 (7 bases). Trimming shortened V by 7 bases and J by 4 bases, and 18 bases separated the two germline ends. The CDR3 extends over 15 amino acids. CDR1 and CDR2 from the germline V gene are MNHEY and SVGAGI.

CDR3 sequence: CASRATESDYGYTF. CDR3 bases: TGCGCCAGCAGGGCTACGGAGTCCGACTATGGCTACACCTTC. The chain employs TRBV5-1 and TRBJ1-2; D remains ambiguous. Trimming took off 5 bases at V and 3 bases at J, with 14 bases between the two ends. This CDR3 is built from 14 residues. Germline CDR1 reads SGHRS; CDR2 reads YFSETQ.

The table lists this clone with a few counts. The chain carries TRBV2 and TRBJ1-1, with 9 positions matching TRBD1. This CDR3 is built from 14 residues. The J segment lost 7 bases and the V segment lost 6 bases, leaving 9 bases of the junction unmatched. The germline CDR1 and CDR2 sequences are SNHLY and FYNNEI. DNA of the CDR3: TGTGCCAGCAGAATCGTCCGGGACAGGGATGAAGCTTTCTTT. This translates into CASRIVRDRDEAFF. The whole variable domain, filled in from reference TRBV2 and TRBJ1-1, reads EPEVTQTPSHQVTQMGQEVILRCVPISNHLYFYWYRQILGQKVEFLVSFYNNEISEKSEIFDDQFSVERPDGSNFTLKIRSTKLEDSAMYFCASRIVRDRDEAFFGQGTRLTVV.

In regard to this clone: A read error may produce the germline difference seen at one junction end. This sequence joins TRBV7-8 and TRBJ1-1, with 8 bases matching TRBD1. This CDR3 is 14 amino acids long. Germline CDR1 is SGHVS and CDR2 is FQNEAQ. The CDR3 loop reads CARSSWDRSTEAFF. DNA of the CDR3: TGTGCCCGCAGCTCCTGGGACAGGAGCACTGAAGCTTTCTTT.

The chain couples TRBV10-3 to TRBJ2-1; TRBD1 aligns across 9 bases. The length of the CDR3 is 14 residues. V was clipped by 5 bases and J by 8 bases; unmatched bases: 7. CDR1 is ENHRY and CDR2 is SYGVKD in the germline V gene. CDR3 residues: CAISKGQGNDEQFF. The CDR3 nucleotides read TGTGCCATCAGTAAGGGACAGGGAAACGATGAGCAGTTCTTC.

On this clone itself: Other nucleotide sequences from this sample produce the same CDR3. The chain links TRBV19 to TRBJ1-1, with D tentatively TRBD1 (6 bases). The CDR3 loop spans 14 amino acids. Looked up from germline, CDR1 is LNHDA and CDR2 is SQIVND (reference sequence). Deletions cut 4 bases from V and 1 base from J, with 10 bases between. The CDR3 protein is CASSTTGANTEAFF. In nucleotides, the CDR3 is TGTGCCAGTAGTACGACAGGAGCGAACACTGAAGCTTTCTTT.

This clone was found a few times. The J gene is TRBJ2-1, the V gene TRBV5-1; D gene unclear. Trimming removed 3 bases at V and 8 bases at J, with 15 bases between. Germline assignment: CDR1 SGHRS and CDR2 YFSETQ. CDR3 length equals 14 residues. Written as DNA, the CDR3 is TGCGCCAGCAGCTCCCCCCCCGCCGAGGATGAGCAGTTCTTC. It is translated as CASSSPPAEDEQFF.

The chain has TRBV2 and TRBJ1-5; unclear D gene. The V gene lost 7 bases and the J gene lost 0 bases, with 7 bases spanning the gap. From germline, CDR1 is SNHLY and CDR2 FYNNEI. The CDR3 is made up of 13 amino acids. Here the CDR3 DNA reads TGTGCCAGCAAAGGAGATAGCAATCAGCCCCAGCATTTT. Protein product: CASKGDSNQPQHF.

This chain links TRBV2 with TRBJ1-5; D unclear. The CDR3 runs 14 residues. Germline V gene data show CDR1 as SNHLY and CDR2 as FYNNEI. The V end was cut by 2 bases, the J end by 0 bases, with 5 bases between. The CDR3 protein is CASSELNSNQPQHF. The CDR3 DNA reads TGTGCCAGCAGTGAACTAAATAGCAATCAGCCCCAGCATTTT.

CDR3 region: CASSEPGQVFSSYEQYF. CDR3 in DNA: TGTGCCAGCAGTGAGCCGGGACAGGTTTTTAGCTCCTACGAGCAGTACTTC. The chain is built from TRBV6-1 and TRBJ2-7; 8 bases map to TRBD1. Germline values: CDR1 MNHNS, CDR2 SASEGT. The junction had 10 bases not matched to a gene; V was cut back by 3 bases and J by 0 bases. This CDR3 contains 17 residues.

This clone has more than one count but fewer than ten. The rearrangement joins TRBV10-1 to TRBJ1-1; D is perhaps TRBD1 (6 bases). Trimming took 5 bases from V and 0 from J, leaving 16 bases between them. CDR3 length equals 16 residues. Germline CDR1 reads WNHNN; CDR2 reads SYGVQD (reference sequence). The CDR3 spells CASSQNGGFMNTEAFF. The CDR3 bases are TGCGCCAGCAGTCAAAATGGGGGCTTCATGAACACTGAAGCTTTCTTT.

The chain uses TRBV10-3 and TRBJ2-1; TRBD2 aligns across 7 bases. The germline CDR1 and CDR2 sequences are ENHRY and SYGVKD. The CDR3 runs to 14 residues. V lost 8 bases to trimming and J lost 9 bases; unmatched junction nucleotides: 13. CDR3 sequence (DNA): TGTGCCATCGCTACCAGCGGGGCTGAGGGTGAGCAGTTCTTC. Its translation is CAIATSGAEGEQFF.

The chain has TRBV18 and TRBJ1-3; unclear D gene. The CDR3 is made up of 16 amino acids. Germline V lookup: CDR1 KGHSH, CDR2 LQKENI. V lost 0 bases to trimming and J lost 0 bases, with 9 bases between them. CDR3 DNA sequence: TGTGCCAGCTCACCACCGGAGGGATACTCTGGAAACACCATATATTTT. Translated: CASSPPEGYSGNTIYF. The entire variable domain, with the rest obtained from reference TRBV18 and TRBJ1-3, is as follows: NAGVMQNPRHLVRRRGQEARLRCSPMKGHSHVYWYRQLPEEGLKFMVYLQKENIIDESGMPKERFSAEFPKEGPSILRIQQVVRGDSAAYFCASSPPEGYSGNTIYFGEGSWLTVV.

V is TRBV6-6 and J is TRBJ1-2; D is perhaps TRBD1 (5 bases). The CDR3 has 14 amino acids. V lost 6 bases, J lost 2 bases, and 13 bases lay in between. Germline V gene sequence: CDR1 MNHNY, CDR2 SVGAGI (reference sequence). CDR3 residues: CASSSPGQNYGYTF. DNA of the CDR3: TGTGCCAGCAGCTCCCCCGGACAAAACTATGGCTACACCTTC.

The chain couples TRBV29-1 to TRBJ2-3; 9 nucleotides match TRBD2. Germline V gene lookup returns CDR1 SQVTM and CDR2 ANQGSEA. The CDR3 has 15 residues. V was clipped by 5 bases and J by 2 bases; unmatched bases: 8. Here the CDR3 reads CSVNGGGAPTDTQYF. CDR3 DNA: TGCAGCGTTAACGGCGGGGGGGCCCCCACAGATACGCAGTATTTT.

This chain uses TRBV5-1 with TRBJ1-3, with D maybe TRBD1 (6 bases). V was clipped by 4 bases and J by 2 bases, with 16 bases between them. Germline CDR1 and CDR2: SGHRS and YFSETQ. CDR3 size: 16 residues. CDR3 loop: CASSRTTQGAGNTIYF. As DNA, the CDR3 is TGCGCCAGCAGCCGAACCACACAGGGCGCTGGAAACACCATATATTTT. Together with reference TRBV5-1 and TRBJ1-3, the CDR3 gives the full variable domain: KAGVTQTPRYLIKTRGQQVTLSCSPISGHRSVSWYQQTPGQGLQFLFEYFSETQRNKGNFPGRFSGRQFSNSRSEMNVSTLELGDSALYLCASSRTTQGAGNTIYFGEGSWLTVV.

The chain has TRBV10-3 and TRBJ1-6; a weak D match, TRBD1 (5 bases). The germline CDR1 and CDR2 sequences are ENHRY and SYGVKD. V was shortened by 10 bases and J by 5 bases, with 15 bases between the two germline ends. The CDR3 extends over 14 amino acids. CDR3 DNA: TGTGCCACCCGAGACAGTACCAATAATTCACCCCTCCACTTT. Amino acid sequence: CATRDSTNNSPLHF.

The gene calls are TRBV10-1 and TRBJ1-2; 9 nucleotides agree with TRBD1. Germline-derived CDR1 and CDR2 are WNHNN and SYGVQD (reference sequence). Germline trimming cut 4 bases from V and 7 bases from J; bases unmatched to any gene: 7. The CDR3 spans 14 residues. The CDR3 DNA sequence: TGCGCCAGCAGTGCCGGGACAGGGAAAAGTGGCTACACCTTC. This codes for CASSAGTGKSGYTF.

This clone appeared a single time. This sequence joins TRBV9 and TRBJ2-7; D may be TRBD2 (6 bases). There are 15 residues in the CDR3. Germline CDR1 SGDLS, CDR2 YYNGEE. V was cut by 0 bases and J by 2 bases, with 12 bases left in between. The CDR3 nucleotides are TGTGCCAGCAGCGTAGGGGCCTCGGGGGCCTACGAGCAGTACTTC. Translating gives CASSVGASGAYEQYF.

This clone was seen once. This chain uses TRBV21-1 with TRBJ2-4; the table's D call TRBD2 went unverified against the DNA. TRBV21-1 is flagged as a pseudogene. This CDR3 region has 14 residues. The CDR3 DNA is TGTGCCAGGGGGGGTCGAGTGCCCAAAAACATTCAGTACTTC. Translated: CARGGRVPKNIQYF.

The chain is built from TRBV6-5 and TRBJ2-1, with no clear D. Trimming shortened V by 7 bases and J by 7 bases, and 14 bases separated the two germline ends. This CDR3 has 13 residues. CDR1 and CDR2 from the germline V gene are MNHEY and SVGAGI. The chain's CDR3 is CASKKVSVNEQFF. The CDR3 coding sequence is TGTGCCAGCAAAAAAGTCAGCGTGAATGAGCAGTTCTTC.